Sequencing of this TCR beta chain was carried out in a study of T cell responses to AZD1222 COVID-19 vaccine (dated by TCRdb to the early 2020s). Background on the whole study: TCR sequencing covered roughly 230 trial participants: 207 given two doses of AZD1222 and around 25 given two doses of MenACWY control vaccine. Trial participants were enrolled into age subgroups of 18-55, 56-69 and 70-plus years, which contained about 150, 27 and 61 TCR-sequenced participants, respectively.

General conclusions and limits of the study: Reportedly, almost half of the unique spike-specific TCRs recognized epitopes lying outside the regions that are mutated in the B.1.351 and B.1.1.7 variants. In the small 56-69-year group, the increase in depth fell short of significance, most likely because of low power. Most participants were white British and females outnumbered males, and the authors suggested that clonal diversity may have been underestimated. Because no day 14 peak-response samples were available, repertoires were characterized only after the peak T cell response. The whole spike protein was spanned by vaccine-associated CD4 TCRs, and dominant responses were seen in regions 160-218 and 743-854. Conclusions about previously exposed vaccinees are limited, since just 5 or 6 AZD1222 recipients were seropositive for SARS-CoV-2 at baseline. After two AZD1222 doses, both the breadth and the depth of spike-specific TCRs were significantly higher than at day 0 and than in MenACWY recipients.

The sample's time point label is to be understood as: about 28 days (+/-7) after the second vaccine dose. AZD1222 recipients whose second dose came at about 4 weeks and those whose second dose came at about 12 weeks were combined into one group, since spike-specific TCR depth and breadth did not differ between the two schedules. Samples from vaccinated people were obtained from the UK trials COV001 and COV002, which included a single-blind randomized controlled phase 2/3 trial of AZD1222 (ChAdOx1 nCoV-19) in healthy adults. Trial participant PBMC samples were collected at day 0 and day 28 after the second dose for TCRbeta chain sequencing. The CDR3 regions of human TCRbeta chains were analyzed by immunosequencing. For the original study's pipeline: TCRs in the repertoires were compared against a reference library of SARS-CoV-2-specific TCRs that had been generated with the MIRA antigen-specificity platform. Breadth was defined as the fraction of unique TCRs that were SARS-CoV-2-associated. Depth was defined as the fraction of total T cells that were SARS-CoV-2-associated. Using the MIRA data, each spike-specific TCR was mapped to the spike region that the TCR reacts to and placed in a CD4 or CD8 class. Log10-transformed breadth and depth values were compared by one-way ANOVA with Sidak's multiple comparisons tests. TCRdb holds this immuneACCESS table with in-frame rearrangements only. Some clones are missing; in checked studies, unresolved V genes explain under half, and the rest has no known cause. The V and J calls and clone size are taken from that table; D and trimming were inferred from the DNA. For this sample there are some 140,000 clones; approximately 95% appear just once. Roughly 7% of the sample comes from the top ten.

Details on this clone: Its cognate antigen has yet to be identified. No clone much larger than this one lies a single base away; base qualities are absent.

This TCR derives from an adult who received the AZD1222 COVID-19 vaccine. Source: peripheral blood, taken 28 days after the second AZD1222 dose.

The DNA sequence is as follows: TGCAGTGCTAGTTATAATAGGGATGACTATGGCTACACCTTC. Translation gives CSASYNRDDYGYTF. This receptor chain uses TRBV20-1 and TRBJ1-2; the D gene assignment is ambiguous. V is cut by 3 bases and J by 3 bases, and the space between the germline ends is 14 bases. Including cysteine and phenylalanine, the CDR3 has 14 amino acids. Only CDR3 DNA remains: 42 bases, in frame from the first base. According to the germline V gene (reference sequence), CDR1 reads DFQATT and CDR2 reads SNEGSKA.